The 22 T cell receptor beta chains presented below share a single source sample, sequenced in a study of blood T cell repertoires in COVID-19. Produced via immunoSEQ multiplex PCR; TCRdb's table is partial and in-frame only. The table includes 180,000 or so clones, more than 70% detected once. The sample was peripheral blood. Receptors were obtained from a woman in her 30s with acute or convalescent COVID-19.

The chain combines TRBV5-6 with TRBJ1-3; TRBD1 might be the D (6 bases). Trimming took 7 bases from V and 6 from J, leaving 11 bases between them. In germline, CDR1 is SGHDT, CDR2 YYEEEE. The CDR3 has 12 amino acids. The CDR3 DNA is TGTGCCAGCGGACAGCAATTAAACACCATATATTTT. This codes for CASGQQLNTIYF.

CDR3 coding DNA: TGTGCCAGCAGCTTGGGTGCTGGCGGGAGTGCGGATACGCAGTATTTT. Protein product: CASSLGAGGSADTQYF. The rearrangement links TRBV5-4 to TRBJ2-3, with TRBD2 matching 7 bases. The CDR3 sequence is 16 residues long. Germline CDR1 and CDR2: SGHNT and YYREEE (reference sequence). The junction had 10 bases not matched to a gene; V was cut back by 0 bases and J by 6 bases. The whole variable domain, remainder taken from reference TRBV5-4 and TRBJ2-3, is ETGVTQSPTHLIKTRGQQVTLRCSSQSGHNTVSWYQQALGQGPQFIFQYYREEENGRGNFPPRFSGLQFPNYSSELNVNALELDDSALYLCASSLGAGGSADTQYFGPGTRLTVL.

This clone was seen more than once but under ten times. The chain links TRBV7-8 to TRBJ2-7; 10 nucleotides align to TRBD2. Germline-derived CDR1 and CDR2 are SGHVS and FQNEAQ. The CDR3 extends over 13 amino acids. Unmatched junction bases numbered 5, after V lost 7 bases and J lost 5 bases. CDR3 bases: TGTGCCAGCACTGGACTAGCGGTGGACGAGCAGTACTTC. Its translation is CASTGLAVDEQYF.

This clone appeared once. The chain couples TRBV29-1 to TRBJ2-7; D possibly corresponds to TRBD1 (6 bases). CDR1 SQVTM and CDR2 ANQGSEA come from the germline V gene. The CDR3 length is 11 residues. Trimming pared 3 bases from V and 5 bases from J, leaving 8 bases between. The CDR3 reads CSVDQGNEQYF. The CDR3 region has the DNA TGCAGCGTTGATCAGGGGAACGAGCAGTACTTC.

This rearrangement joins TRBV12-5 to TRBJ2-5; tentatively, D is TRBD2 (5 bases). Trimming left V 6 bases short and J 5 bases short, with 10 bases between. Germline loops: CDR1 LGHNT, CDR2 FRNRAP. This CDR3 region has 12 residues. The CDR3 DNA reads as TGTGCTAGTGGCCCTTGGGAGGAGACCCAGTACTTC. It encodes CASGPWEETQYF.

On this clone: In the same sample, other DNA sequences code for this CDR3. The genes are TRBV5-1 and TRBJ2-2; D not resolved. V shed 2 bases and J shed 6 bases, with 5 bases lying between them. The CDR3 loop spans 12 amino acids. Germline CDR1 is SGHRS and CDR2 is YFSETQ. CDR3 DNA sequence: TGCGCCAGCAGCTTAGAGGCCGGGGAGCTGTTTTTT. Translated: CASSLEAGELFF.

The V and J genes are TRBV18 and TRBJ1-1; unclear D gene. CDR3 length: 14 amino acids. CDR1 and CDR2 (germline): KGHSH, LQKENI. V gave up 0 bases and J gave up 11 bases, with 16 bases separating them. The CDR3 DNA is TGTGCCAGCTCACCACCGAATTTGCAGGCTGGGGCTTTCTTT. This encodes CASSPPNLQAGAFF. Variable domain in full (rest from reference TRBV18 and TRBJ1-1): NAGVMQNPRHLVRRRGQEARLRCSPMKGHSHVYWYRQLPEEGLKFMVYLQKENIIDESGMPKERFSAEFPKEGPSILRIQQVVRGDSAAYFCASSPPNLQAGAFFGQGTRLTVV.

V is TRBV5-5 and J is TRBJ2-2; possible D gene TRBD2, 6 bases. This CDR3 has 14 residues. Trimming stripped 7 bases from V and 4 bases from J, with 14 bases between. Looked up from germline, CDR1 is SGHKS and CDR2 is YYEKEE (reference sequence). The CDR3 here is CASSGPGVTGELFF. In nucleotides, the CDR3 is TGTGCCAGCTCTGGGCCGGGGGTCACCGGGGAGCTGTTTTTT.

This clone occurred a few times. The rearrangement joins TRBV2 to TRBJ1-2; D is unresolved. CDR1 is SNHLY, CDR2 FYNNEI, per germline. Trimming pared 3 bases from V and 1 base from J, leaving 6 bases between. The CDR3 spans 13 residues. This CDR3 reads CASSEEVNYGYTF. CDR3 coding DNA: TGTGCCAGCAGTGAGGAGGTTAACTATGGCTACACCTTC.

This chain joins TRBV9 and TRBJ2-3, with D possibly TRBD2 on 5 matching bases. The CDR3 has 14 amino acids. Trimming pared 6 bases from V and 4 bases from J, leaving 15 bases between. Germline V lookup: CDR1 SGDLS, CDR2 YYNGEE. CDR3: CASTMTGNADTQYF. DNA of the CDR3: TGTGCCAGCACTATGACCGGGAATGCAGATACGCAGTATTTT.

This sequence joins TRBV2 and TRBJ1-6, with no clear D. V gave up 7 bases and J gave up 0 bases, with 10 bases separating them. Germline-derived CDR1 and CDR2 are SNHLY and FYNNEI. This CDR3 is 15 amino acids long. The CDR3 DNA reads as TGTGCCAGCATCCTATCGAGCTCCTATAATTCACCCCTCCACTTT. Translated, it gives CASILSSSYNSPLHF.

This clone was counted once. This sequence joins TRBV2 and TRBJ2-7, with 8 bases that match TRBD1. V lost 11 bases and J lost 6; bases outside the gene matches: 9. CDR3 size: 12 residues. Germline CDR1 is SNHLY and CDR2 is FYNNEI. The CDR3 is CAVGTGYPEQYF. In nucleotides, the CDR3 is TGTGCCGTCGGGACAGGTTACCCCGAGCAGTACTTC. Full variable domain (rest looked up from reference TRBV2 and TRBJ2-7): EPEVTQTPSHQVTQMGQEVILRCVPISNHLYFYWYRQILGQKVEFLVSFYNNEISEKSEIFDDQFSVERPDGSNFTLKIRSTKLEDSAMYFCAVGTGYPEQYFGPGTRLTVT.

The chain recombines TRBV3-1 (or the pseudogene TRBV3-2) with TRBJ1-5; 7 bases align to TRBD1. The germline CDR1 and CDR2 sequences are LGHDT and YNNKEL (reference sequence). This CDR3 region has 13 residues. The trim removed 3 bases at V and 9 bases at J, leaving 5 bases unmatched. The CDR3: CASSHKQGPPQHF. CDR3 in DNA: TGTGCCAGCAGCCACAAACAGGGGCCGCCCCAGCATTTT.

This chain uses TRBV4-1 with TRBJ2-7; 7 nucleotides agree with TRBD1. Germline V gene sequence: CDR1 MGHRA, CDR2 YSYEKL. With 2 bases clipped from V and 2 bases from J, the junction kept 9 bases outside the gene matches. The CDR3 covers 16 residues. The CDR3: CASSQHLRDRAYEQYF. DNA for the CDR3: TGCGCCAGCAGCCAACACCTACGGGACAGAGCCTACGAGCAGTACTTC.

The rearrangement joins TRBV11-2 to TRBJ2-7; D gene unclear. The germline CDR1 and CDR2 sequences are SGHAT and FQNNGV. Trimming pared 0 bases from V and 3 bases from J, leaving 12 bases between. The CDR3 has 15 residues. DNA of the CDR3: TGTGCCAGCAGCTTAGACCCCACGGTAGACTACGAGCAGTACTTC. This translates into CASSLDPTVDYEQYF.

The V call is TRBV2, the J call TRBJ2-1, with a weak D call TRBD1 (5 bases). V shed 7 bases and J shed 6 bases, with 10 bases lying between them. Per the germline V gene, CDR1 is SNHLY and CDR2 is FYNNEI. CDR3 size: 12 residues. DNA for the CDR3: TGTGCCAGCAATAGGGGAAGCAATGAGCAGTTCTTC. Encoded protein: CASNRGSNEQFF.

The chain carries TRBV2 and TRBJ2-7, with 7 bases matching TRBD2. Germline V gene sequence: CDR1 SNHLY, CDR2 FYNNEI. The CDR3 consists of 10 residues. Trimming removed 6 bases from V and 12 bases from J; junction bases left unmatched: 5. CDR3 bases: TGTGCCAGCAGGGAGGGAGGGTTGTACTTC. Translating it yields CASREGGLYF.

This chain joins TRBV18 and TRBJ1-4; 7 positions agree with TRBD1. CDR1 is KGHSH and CDR2 is LQKENI in the germline V gene. The CDR3 covers 14 residues. Trimming cost V 3 bases and J 12 bases; bases outside gene matches: 10. CDR3 nucleotide sequence: TGTGCCAGCTCACCGGGACAGACGGGCGGGGAACTGTTTTTT. Protein: CASSPGQTGGELFF.

The chain carries TRBV27 and TRBJ2-1; tentative D call: TRBD2 (5 bases). The length of the CDR3 is 14 residues. V was cut by 7 bases and J by 2 bases, with 12 bases left in between. Germline V lookup: CDR1 MNHEY, CDR2 SMNVEV (reference sequence). This chain's CDR3 is CASTKGAAYNEQFF. The CDR3 DNA is TGTGCCAGCACAAAGGGAGCCGCCTACAATGAGCAGTTCTTC.

DNA for the CDR3: TGTGCCAGCAGTGAACCCGGACTAGCCAAAAACATTCAGTACTTC. Translation: CASSEPGLAKNIQYF. This chain uses TRBV6-1 with TRBJ2-4, with a tentative D call TRBD2 (5 bases). The CDR3 sequence is 15 residues long. Between the trimmed V and J ends, which lost 2 bases and 0 bases, there was a span of 8 bases. Germline CDR1 is MNHNS and CDR2 is SASEGT.

The CDR3 DNA reads as TGTGCCAGCAGTTCGACAGGGAGGAATGAGCAGTTCTTC. This translates into CASSSTGRNEQFF. The genes are TRBV27 and TRBJ2-1, with D possibly being TRBD1 (7 bases). V was pared by 4 bases and J by 7 bases, with 11 bases between. CDR3 length equals 13 residues. CDR1 and CDR2 (germline): MNHEY, SMNVEV (reference sequence).

This sequence joins TRBV14 and TRBJ2-7; 7 bases match TRBD1. The ends lost 4 bases at V and 3 bases at J; junction bases unmatched: 6. In germline, CDR1 is SGHDN, CDR2 FVKESK. CDR3 length: 14 residues. The CDR3 spells CASSPRGQHYEQYF. The CDR3 nucleotides read TGTGCCAGCAGCCCACGGGGACAGCACTACGAGCAGTACTTC.